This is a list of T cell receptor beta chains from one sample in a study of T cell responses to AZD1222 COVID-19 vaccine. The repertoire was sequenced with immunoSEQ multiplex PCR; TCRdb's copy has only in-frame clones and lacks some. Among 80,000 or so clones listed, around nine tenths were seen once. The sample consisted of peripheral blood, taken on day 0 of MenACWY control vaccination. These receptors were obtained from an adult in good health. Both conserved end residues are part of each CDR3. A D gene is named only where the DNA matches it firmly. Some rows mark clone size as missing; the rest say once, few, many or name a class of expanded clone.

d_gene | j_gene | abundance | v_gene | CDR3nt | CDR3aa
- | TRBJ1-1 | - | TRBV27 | TGTGCCAGCAGTTTAACGGATCAGACCAACACTGAAGCTTTCTTT | CASSLTDQTNTEAFF
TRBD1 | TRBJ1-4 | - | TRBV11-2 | TGTGCCAGCAGTCTAATCAGGGGGAGGGCTGAAAAACTGTTTTTT | CASSLIRGRAEKLFF
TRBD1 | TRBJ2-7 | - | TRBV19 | TGTGCCAGTAGTTCCGCCGGGACAGGGTTGTACGAGCAGTACTTC | CASSSAGTGLYEQYF
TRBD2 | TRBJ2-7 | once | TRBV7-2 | TGTGCCAGCAGCTCGTGGCGGGAGGGCCGCTACGAGCAGTACTTC | CASSSWREGRYEQYF
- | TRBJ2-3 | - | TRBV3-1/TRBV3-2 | TGTGCCAGCAGCCAAGATAAGCTGTGGGAGGATACGCAGTATTTT | CASSQDKLWEDTQYF
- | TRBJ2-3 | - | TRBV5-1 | TGCGCCAGCAGCTTAAGCGGATCTAGCACAGATACGCAGTATTTT | CASSLSGSSTDTQYF
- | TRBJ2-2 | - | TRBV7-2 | TGTGCCAGCAGCGAAACCGGGGAGCTGTTTTTT | CASSETGELFF
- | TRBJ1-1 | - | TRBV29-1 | TGCAGCGTTGAAAATCGAGCTTTGTACACTGAAGCTTTCTTT | CSVENRALYTEAFF
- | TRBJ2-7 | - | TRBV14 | TGTGCCAGCAGCCTAGCCGGAGGGACCTCGGAGCAGTACTTC | CASSLAGGTSEQYF
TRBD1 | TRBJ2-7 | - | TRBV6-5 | TGTGCCAGCAGACCTTCCGGGACAGGCAACAACGAGCAGTACTTC | CASRPSGTGNNEQYF
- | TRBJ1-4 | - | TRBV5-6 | TGTGCCAGCAGCGGCGGGTCCGGGTTGGGTGAAAAACTGTTTTTT | CASSGGSGLGEKLFF